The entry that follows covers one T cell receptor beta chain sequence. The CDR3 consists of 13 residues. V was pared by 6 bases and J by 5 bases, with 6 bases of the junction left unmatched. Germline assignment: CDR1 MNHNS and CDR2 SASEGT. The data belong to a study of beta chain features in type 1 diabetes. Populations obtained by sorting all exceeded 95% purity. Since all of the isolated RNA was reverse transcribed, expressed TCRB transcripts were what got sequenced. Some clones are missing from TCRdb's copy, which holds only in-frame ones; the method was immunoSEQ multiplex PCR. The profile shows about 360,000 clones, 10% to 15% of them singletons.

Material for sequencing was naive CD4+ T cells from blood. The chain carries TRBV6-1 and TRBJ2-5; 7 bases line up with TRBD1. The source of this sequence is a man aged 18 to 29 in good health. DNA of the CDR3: TGTGCCAGCAGGTCACAGGGGTTTGAGACCCAGTACTTC. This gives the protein CASRSQGFETQYF.